These 19 T cell receptor beta chains were sequenced from one sample in a study of shared clonotypes between healthy human individuals (dated by TCRdb to 2019 to 2021). The library was generated by the immunoSEQ multiplex PCR assay. This immuneACCESS table, as held by TCRdb, lists in-frame sequences with V and J called but not all clones. Of the missing ones, under half trace to an unresolved V gene in checked studies; the others have no known cause. In all, the sample holds 2 million to 2.5 million clones, and 90% to 97% of those were seen once. 0.13% of the sample lies in the top ten. The sequenced sample consisted of naive CD4+ T cells sorted from blood. The meaning of the sample's cell subset or site label: CD45RA+ positively selected. Receptors originate from a man younger than 35 in good health.

This chain uses TRBV28 with TRBJ2-5, with D perhaps matching TRBD1 (5 bases). Looked up from germline, CDR1 is MDHEN and CDR2 is SYDVKM. The CDR3 length is 13 residues. The V end was cut by 4 bases, the J end by 5 bases, with 11 bases between. The CDR3 sequence is CASSSTGEETQYF. Here the CDR3 DNA reads TGTGCCAGCAGTTCAACAGGCGAGGAGACCCAGTACTTC. The complete variable domain, with remaining parts taken from reference TRBV28 and TRBJ2-5, reads DVKVTQSSRYLVKRTGEKVFLECVQDMDHENMFWYRQDPGLGLRLIYFSYDVKMKEKGDIPEGYSVSREKKERFSLILESASTNQTSMYLCASSSTGEETQYFGPGTRLLVL.

As regards this clone: Within the sample, other DNA sequences also encode this same CDR3. This chain links TRBV6-5 with TRBJ1-5, with D tentatively TRBD1 (5 bases). Germline V gene sequence: CDR1 MNHEY, CDR2 SVGAGI. The CDR3 covers 12 residues. V was trimmed by 2 bases and J by 6 bases, leaving 5 bases between them. DNA of the CDR3: TGTGCCAGCAGTTACCAGGGTCAGCCCCAGCATTTT. It yields the protein CASSYQGQPQHF.

The gene calls are TRBV7-9 and TRBJ2-2, with D tentatively TRBD1 (5 bases). The V gene's germline CDR1 is SEHNR and CDR2 FQNEAQ (reference sequence). CDR3 size: 15 residues. V dropped 3 bases and J dropped 3 bases, with 11 bases sitting between them. The CDR3 nucleotides read TGTGCCAGCAGCTTTCGGCAGGGCGACACCGGGGAGCTGTTTTTT. As protein: CASSFRQGDTGELFF.

The chain is built from TRBV18 and TRBJ2-3; D not certain. Looked up from germline, CDR1 is KGHSH and CDR2 is LQKENI. CDR3 size: 14 residues. The V end was cut by 6 bases, the J end by 2 bases, with 12 bases between. The CDR3 loop is CASSFGGPTDTQYF. The CDR3 DNA reads TGTGCCAGCTCCTTCGGCGGCCCCACAGATACGCAGTATTTT.

V is TRBV2 and J is TRBJ2-3, with 10 bases identical to TRBD1. This CDR3 has 14 residues. The V segment lost 6 bases and the J segment 5 bases; nucleotides outside the gene matches: 5. The germline V gene encodes CDR1 SNHLY and CDR2 FYNNEI. The CDR3 sequence: CASSLGQGGDTQYF. The CDR3 DNA reads TGTGCCAGCAGCCTTGGACAGGGGGGAGATACGCAGTATTTT.

A remark on this clone: Other DNA sequences in the sample encode the same CDR3. This sequence joins TRBV5-1 and TRBJ2-7, with TRBD2 matching 10 bases. Germline V lookup: CDR1 SGHRS, CDR2 YFSETQ. This CDR3 spans 13 amino acids. V shed 4 bases and J 4 bases; nucleotides not matched to a gene: 2. The CDR3 DNA reads as TGCGCCAGCAGCCCGGGACTAGCGTACGAGCAGTACTTC. Protein: CASSPGLAYEQYF. Filled out from reference TRBV5-1 and TRBJ2-7, the complete variable domain reads KAGVTQTPRYLIKTRGQQVTLSCSPISGHRSVSWYQQTPGQGLQFLFEYFSETQRNKGNFPGRFSGRQFSNSRSEMNVSTLELGDSALYLCASSPGLAYEQYFGPGTRLTVT.

V usage is TRBV25-1 and J usage is TRBJ1-1; D is uncertain. This CDR3 is 12 amino acids long. With 1 base removed from V and 11 bases from J, the gap between germline ends came to 11 bases. Per germline, CDR1 MGHDK and CDR2 SYGVNS. The CDR3 region is CASSELVGAAFF. CDR3 sequence (DNA): TGTGCCAGCAGTGAATTGGTGGGTGCGGCTTTCTTT.

The J gene is TRBJ2-6, the V gene TRBV15, with a weak D call TRBD2 (6 bases). Between the trimmed V and J ends, which lost 5 bases and 0 bases, there was a span of 11 bases. The germline V gene has CDR1 LNHNV and CDR2 YYDKDF (reference sequence). The CDR3 covers 16 residues. Here the CDR3 reads CATSLGGVSGANVLTF. The CDR3 bases are TGTGCCACCAGCTTGGGAGGCGTCTCTGGGGCCAACGTCCTGACTTTC.

The chain uses TRBV6-1 and TRBJ2-5, with 8 bases identical to TRBD2. The ends lost 7 bases at V and 7 bases at J; junction bases unmatched: 5. The CDR3 runs 12 residues. Germline CDR1 is MNHNS and CDR2 is SASEGT. CDR3 sequence: CASTGLGGTQYF. The CDR3, as DNA: TGTGCCAGCACGGGACTAGGTGGGACCCAGTACTTC.

The gene calls are TRBV30 and TRBJ2-3, with 7 bases lining up with TRBD2. Germline CDR1 is GTSNPN and CDR2 is SVGIG (reference sequence). This CDR3 has 13 residues. V was pared by 4 bases and J by 5 bases, with 6 bases of the junction left unmatched. The DNA of the CDR3 is TGTGCCTGGACGGCGGGAGTGTTAGATACGCAGTATTTT. The encoded protein is CAWTAGVLDTQYF.

The V gene is TRBV18, the J gene TRBJ1-1; D perhaps matches TRBD1 (5 bases). Trimming took off 1 base at V and 4 bases at J, with 13 bases between the two ends. The CDR3 consists of 15 residues. The germline V gene has CDR1 KGHSH and CDR2 LQKENI. CDR3 loop: CASSPRGGPATEAFF. In nucleotides, the CDR3 is TGTGCCAGCTCACCACGGGGGGGACCCGCCACTGAAGCTTTCTTT.

This chain uses TRBV7-2 with TRBJ2-1, with 15 bases aligning to TRBD2. Trimming removed 5 bases from V and 16 bases from J; junction bases left unmatched: 6. The V gene's germline CDR1 is SGHTA and CDR2 FQGNSA. The CDR3 length is 13 residues. For the CDR3, the DNA is TGTGCCAGCAGCATGGGACTAGCGGGGGGTTATTTCTTC. Translating gives CASSMGLAGGYFF.

The CDR3 region has the DNA TGTGCCAGCACCGCTGAAGGGCCCATGAACACTGAAGCTTTCTTT. Its protein is CASTAEGPMNTEAFF. The chain is built from TRBV2 and TRBJ1-1; D is undetermined. This CDR3 region has 15 residues. The germline CDR1 and CDR2 sequences are SNHLY and FYNNEI. V lost 7 bases and J 0 bases, leaving 15 bases between the germline ends.

This clone was detected only once. V gene TRBV7-9 combines with J gene TRBJ2-1; TRBD1 or TRBD2 may be the D gene (5 bases each). V was clipped by 3 bases and J by 3 bases, with 12 bases between them. Germline CDR1 is SEHNR and CDR2 is FQNEAQ (reference sequence). CDR3 size: 15 residues. CDR3 amino acids: CASSFRDHYYNEQFF. The CDR3, as DNA: TGTGCCAGCAGCTTCCGGGACCACTACTACAATGAGCAGTTCTTC. Looking up the rest from reference TRBV7-9 and TRBJ2-1 gives the full variable domain: DTGVSQNPRHKITKRGQNVTFRCDPISEHNRLYWYRQTLGQGPEFLTYFQNEAQLEKSRLLSDRFSAERPKGSFSTLEIQRTEQGDSAMYLCASSFRDHYYNEQFFGPGTRLTVL.

The V and J genes are TRBV27 and TRBJ2-3; 8 bases are shared with TRBD1. Unmatched junction bases numbered 9, after V lost 7 bases and J lost 3 bases. The CDR3 consists of 15 residues. Germline V CDR1 and CDR2: MNHEY, SMNVEV (reference sequence). DNA of the CDR3: TGTGCCAGCACCAACACAGGGGGACGTACAGATACGCAGTATTTT. It specifies CASTNTGGRTDTQYF.

The chain recombines TRBV6-5 with TRBJ1-4; 9 nucleotides match TRBD1. V shed 5 bases, J shed 1 base, and the junction held 2 bases outside the gene matches. Germline V gives CDR1 MNHEY, CDR2 SVGAGI. This CDR3 spans 15 amino acids. The CDR3 DNA is TGTGCCAGCAGTCGGACAGGGGTAACTAATGAAAAACTGTTTTTT. The encoded protein is CASSRTGVTNEKLFF.

The V gene is TRBV19, the J gene TRBJ1-6; TRBD1 aligns across 7 bases. CDR3 size: 16 residues. CDR1 is LNHDA, CDR2 SQIVND, per germline (reference sequence). The V and J ends lost 8 bases and 8 bases, in that order; junction bases with no gene match: 15. CDR3 in DNA: TGTGCCAGTTCCGGGACAGTGACCCATATCGATTCACCCCTCCACTTT. Translating it yields CASSGTVTHIDSPLHF. The full variable domain, in which reference TRBV19 and TRBJ1-6 provide the parts outside the CDR3, is DGGITQSPKYLFRKEGQNVTLSCEQNLNHDAMYWYRQDPGQGLRLIYYSQIVNDFQKGDIAEGYSVSREKKESFPLTVTSAQKNPTAFYLCASSGTVTHIDSPLHFGNGTRLTVT.

This clone has just one count. Here the CDR3 DNA reads TGTGCCAGCAGCTTAGTGGACAGCTATGGCTACACCTTC. It codes for CASSLVDSYGYTF. The chain is built from TRBV7-8 and TRBJ1-2, with a possible D match to TRBD1 (6 bases). Trimming took 1 base from V and 4 from J, leaving 7 bases between them. Per germline, CDR1 SGHVS and CDR2 FQNEAQ. There are 13 residues in the CDR3.

This clone is a singleton in its sample. The V gene is TRBV5-1, the J gene TRBJ2-1; 13 bases map to TRBD2. Trimming removed 4 bases from V and 0 bases from J; junction bases left unmatched: 10. The germline gives CDR1 SGHRS, CDR2 YFSETQ. The CDR3 covers 19 residues. CDR3 region: CASSPTSGGVYSSYNEQFF. CDR3 in DNA: TGCGCCAGCAGCCCTACTAGCGGGGGGGTTTATAGCTCCTACAATGAGCAGTTCTTC.